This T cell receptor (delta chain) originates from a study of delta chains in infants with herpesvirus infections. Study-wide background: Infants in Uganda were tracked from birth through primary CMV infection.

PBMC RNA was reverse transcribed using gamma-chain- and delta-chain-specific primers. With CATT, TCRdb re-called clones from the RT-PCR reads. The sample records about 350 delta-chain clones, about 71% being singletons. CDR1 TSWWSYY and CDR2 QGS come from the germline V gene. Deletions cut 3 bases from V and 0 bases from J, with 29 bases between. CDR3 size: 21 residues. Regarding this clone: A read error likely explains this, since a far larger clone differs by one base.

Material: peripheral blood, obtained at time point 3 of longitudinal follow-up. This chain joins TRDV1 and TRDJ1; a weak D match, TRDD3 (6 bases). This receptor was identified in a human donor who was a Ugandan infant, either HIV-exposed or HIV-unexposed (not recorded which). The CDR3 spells CALGDPDPTGYWETYTDKLIF. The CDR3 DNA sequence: TGTGCTCTTGGGGACCCGGACCCTACGGGTTACTGGGAGACGTACACCGATAAACTCATCTTT.